This T cell receptor (beta chain) was profiled in a study of CD8 T cells in Susac syndrome. With respect to this clonotype: Its target is unknown.

V lost 6 bases and J lost 4; bases outside the gene matches: 10. Per the germline V gene, CDR1 is DFQATT and CDR2 is SNEGSKA (reference sequence). The CDR3 runs 14 residues. Study results and limitations: Clonal expansion did not appear in Susac syndrome CD4+ T cell repertoires.

RNA, at about 0.45 to 1 ug, was reverse transcribed with random hexamers. MiXCR, applied by TCRdb to the immunoSEQ multiplex PCR reads, yields one record per CDR3 protein. This sample carries about 180,000 distinct CDR3 sequences, about 94% of them seen once, and the ten largest clones take 0.085% to 0.1%. The V call is TRBV20-1, the J call TRBJ2-7; TRBD2 aligns across 9 bases. Sequences were obtained from CD4+ T cells from PBMCs. The source is a human donor with Susac syndrome. CDR3 sequence (DNA): TGCAGTGCGCCGACCGTAGCGGGAGCGTACGAGCAGTACTTC. Translation: CSAPTVAGAYEQYF.